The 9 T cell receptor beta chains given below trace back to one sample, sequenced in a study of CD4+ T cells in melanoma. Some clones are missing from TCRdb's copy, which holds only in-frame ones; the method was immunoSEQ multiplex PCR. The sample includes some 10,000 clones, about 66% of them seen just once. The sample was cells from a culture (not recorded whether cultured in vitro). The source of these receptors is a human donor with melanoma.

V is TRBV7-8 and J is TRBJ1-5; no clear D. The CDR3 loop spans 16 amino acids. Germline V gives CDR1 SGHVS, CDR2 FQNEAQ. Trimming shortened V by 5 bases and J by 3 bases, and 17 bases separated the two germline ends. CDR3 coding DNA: TGTGCCAGCAGCCGAGAACCGGGCAGACCCAATCAGCCCCAGCATTTT. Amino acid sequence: CASSREPGRPNQPQHF.

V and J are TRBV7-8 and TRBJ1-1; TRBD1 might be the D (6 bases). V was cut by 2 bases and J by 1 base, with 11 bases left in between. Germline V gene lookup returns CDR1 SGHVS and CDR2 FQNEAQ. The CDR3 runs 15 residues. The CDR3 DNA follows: TGTGCCAGCAGCTTATGGGGGGGCTCGAACACTGAAGCTTTCTTT. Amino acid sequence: CASSLWGGSNTEAFF.

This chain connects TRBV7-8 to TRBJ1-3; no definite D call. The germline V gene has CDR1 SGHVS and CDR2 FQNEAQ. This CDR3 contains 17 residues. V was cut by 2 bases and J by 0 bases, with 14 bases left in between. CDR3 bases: TGTGCCAGCAGCTTACGTAGTAGAGCGAACTCTGGAAACACCATATATTTT. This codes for CASSLRSRANSGNTIYF.

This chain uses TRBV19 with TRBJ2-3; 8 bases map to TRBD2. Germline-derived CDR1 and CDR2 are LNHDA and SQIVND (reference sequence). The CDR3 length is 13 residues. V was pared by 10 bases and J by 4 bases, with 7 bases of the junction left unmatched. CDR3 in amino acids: CATRAGAADTQYF. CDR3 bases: TGTGCCACCAGAGCGGGGGCGGCAGATACGCAGTATTTT. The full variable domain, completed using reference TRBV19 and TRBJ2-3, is DGGITQSPKYLFRKEGQNVTLSCEQNLNHDAMYWYRQDPGQGLRLIYYSQIVNDFQKGDIAEGYSVSREKKESFPLTVTSAQKNPTAFYLCATRAGAADTQYFGPGTRLTVL.

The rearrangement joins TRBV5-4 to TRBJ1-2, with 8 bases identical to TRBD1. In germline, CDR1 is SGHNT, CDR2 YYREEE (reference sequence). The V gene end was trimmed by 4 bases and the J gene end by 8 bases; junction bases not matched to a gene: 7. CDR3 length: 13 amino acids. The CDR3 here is CASSRTGLRGYTF. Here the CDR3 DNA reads TGTGCCAGCAGCAGGACAGGGTTGAGGGGCTACACCTTC.

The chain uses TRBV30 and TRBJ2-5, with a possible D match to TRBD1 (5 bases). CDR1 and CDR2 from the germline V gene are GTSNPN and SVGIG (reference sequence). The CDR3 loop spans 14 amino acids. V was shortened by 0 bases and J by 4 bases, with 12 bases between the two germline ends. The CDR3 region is CAWSVRKGAETQYF. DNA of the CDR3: TGTGCCTGGAGTGTAAGGAAAGGGGCAGAGACCCAGTACTTC.

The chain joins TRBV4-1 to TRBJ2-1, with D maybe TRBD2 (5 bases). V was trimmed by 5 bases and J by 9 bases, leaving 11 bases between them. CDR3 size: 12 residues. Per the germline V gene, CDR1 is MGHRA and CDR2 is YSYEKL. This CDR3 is CASSELDSEQFF. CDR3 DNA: TGCGCCAGCAGCGAACTAGATTCTGAGCAGTTCTTC.

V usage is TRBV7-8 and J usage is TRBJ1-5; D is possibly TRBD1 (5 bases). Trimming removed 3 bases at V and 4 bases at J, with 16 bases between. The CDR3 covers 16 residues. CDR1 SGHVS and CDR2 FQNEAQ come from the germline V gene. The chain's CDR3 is CASSLGQRVGNQPQHF. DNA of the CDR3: TGTGCCAGCAGCTTGGGGCAGAGGGTCGGAAATCAGCCCCAGCATTTT.

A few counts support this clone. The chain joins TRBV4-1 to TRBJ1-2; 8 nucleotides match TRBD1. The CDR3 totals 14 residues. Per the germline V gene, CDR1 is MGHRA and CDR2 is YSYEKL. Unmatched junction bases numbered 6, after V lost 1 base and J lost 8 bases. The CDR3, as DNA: TGCGCCAGCAGCCAAGGGACAGGGACGCGAGGCTACACCTTC. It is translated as CASSQGTGTRGYTF.